Below, one T cell receptor (beta chain) is given with its context. The antigen it binds to is not known. No base quality information exists; no much larger clone differs at one position. This entry comes from a study of identical twins (dated by TCRdb to 2016 to 2017). Background on the whole study: To test whether fetal clonotypes persist, this study deep-sequenced TCR alpha and beta repertoires from monozygotic twins, from unrelated adults of various ages, and from cord blood. To rule out contamination, replicate twin experiments were performed at different times with different library preparation protocols.

Every donor in the study was a healthy Caucasian. Its CDR3 holds 15 amino acids, cysteine through phenylalanine. Of all the DNA, just the CDR3 is kept, 45 bases in frame from base 1. CDR1 LGHDT and CDR2 YNNKEL were looked up in the germline V gene (reference sequence). The germline V and J ends show losses of 5 bases and 4 bases respectively, and no gene match explains 5 bases of the junction. What the work shows at the level of the full study, not this receptor alone: Conclusions relied on cross-sectional statistical analysis, since the same donors could not be followed over many years. Invariant T cells such as MAIT and iNKT could partly confound zero-insertion analyses, though diverse VJ usage argued against this for most clonotypes. Abundant cord blood beta clonotypes carried fewer insertions; young adult naive repertoires showed a weaker similar trend, while memory repertoires showed none. In beta out-of-frame sequences, excess twin sharing was weaker, because having fewer shared sequences lowered the signal-to-noise ratio. In monozygotic twins, out-of-frame TCR alpha sharing was systematically underestimated by recombination models, although the models agreed with sharing between unrelated individuals. Compared with coincidental sharing between unrelated individuals, out-of-frame TCR alpha sequences shared between twins showed an excess of sequences with low generation probability.

The library was obtained by 5' RACE. TCRdb shows the sequencer as Illumina HiSeq 2000. A universal primer binding site was introduced by template switching, and a unique molecular identifier was present in the final cDNA, enabling accurate counting of TCR cDNA molecules. Specific primers in the conserved constant-segment region were used to synthesize first-strand cDNA for the TCR alpha and beta chains. To control for contamination, every cDNA library carried two barcodes: a SMART-Mk sample barcode plus Illumina barcodes. Two successive PCR steps introduced TruSeq adapter sequences along with Illumina sample barcodes. The Illumina HiSeq platform was used with custom primers to sequence TCR alpha and beta cDNA libraries. Per the authors' processing: Raw reads were processed with MiGEC to extract unique molecular identifiers, and MiXCR was used to determine CDR3 positions. For each individual, recombination models were inferred using an EM algorithm with the repgenHMM and IGoR tools. Shared clonotypes were analyzed with the tcR package in R, and sharing was normalized by the product of cloneset sizes. To study raw recombination without the effects of thymic and clonal selection, out-of-frame nonproductive sequences were analyzed. The raw public data were reprocessed by TCRdb itself: fastp quality trimming at Q25, MiXCR clonotype calling, in-frame beta chains only. Each CDR3 protein appears once, grouped with its most common genes and DNA. Here the V and J calls rest on TCRdb's processing, not on the authors' analysis. This sample lists 1.5 million to 2 million distinct CDR3 sequences; under 35% were detected once. Around 0.3% of the sample is held by the ten biggest clonotypes.

The sequence derives from a newborn girl in good health. Input material: cord blood. The chain uses TRBV3-1 and TRBJ2-5; TRBD2 fits 12 bases in the junction. The CDR3 protein: CASSTSTSGGETQYF. The DNA is as follows: TGTGCCAGCAGCACTTCGACTAGCGGGGGAGAGACCCAGTACTTC.